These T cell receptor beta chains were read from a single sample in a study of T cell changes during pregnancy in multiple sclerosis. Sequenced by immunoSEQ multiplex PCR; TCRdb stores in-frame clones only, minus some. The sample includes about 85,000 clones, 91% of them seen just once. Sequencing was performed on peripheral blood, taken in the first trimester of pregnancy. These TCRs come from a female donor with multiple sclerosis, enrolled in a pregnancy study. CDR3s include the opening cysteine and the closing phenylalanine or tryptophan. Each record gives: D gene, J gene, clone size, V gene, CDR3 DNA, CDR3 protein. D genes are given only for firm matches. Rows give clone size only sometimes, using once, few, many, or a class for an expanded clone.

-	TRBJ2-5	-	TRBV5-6	TGTGCCAGCAGCTTGAAGCGTCAAGAGACCCAGTACTTC	CASSLKRQETQYF
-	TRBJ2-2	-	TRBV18	TGTGCCAGCTCACCTGGGGCTACATTCACCGGGGAGCTGTTTTTT	CASSPGATFTGELFF
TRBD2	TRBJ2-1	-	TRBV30	TGTGCCTGGAGTGTAGGTAGCGGGGCTTACAATGAGCAGTTCTTC	CAWSVGSGAYNEQFF
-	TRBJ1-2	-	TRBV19	TGTGCCAGTAGTATGGGACAAAGCTTGGAGGGCTACACCTTC	CASSMGQSLEGYTF
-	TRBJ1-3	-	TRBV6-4	TGTGCCAGCAGTGACGGACTGGCACCCCCGGGGGGAAACACCATATATTTT	CASSDGLAPPGGNTIYF
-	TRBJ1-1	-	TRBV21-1	TGTGCCAGCAGCCGACAAAGCGGGAGACAGCCGAACACTGAAGCTTTCTTT	CASSRQSGRQPNTEAFF
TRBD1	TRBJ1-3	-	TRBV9	TGTGCCAGCAGCGGACAGGGCTCCGGAAACACCATATATTTT	CASSGQGSGNTIYF
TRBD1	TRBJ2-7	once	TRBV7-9	TGTGCCAGCAGCTTAGCCACAGGGGTCGTCTACGAGCAGTACTTC	CASSLATGVVYEQYF
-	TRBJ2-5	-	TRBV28	TGTGCCAGCAGTTTGAGGGAGACCCAGTACTTC	CASSLRETQYF
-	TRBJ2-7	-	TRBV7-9	TGTGCCAGCAGCTTAGTGGATCGGGACGAGCAGTACTTC	CASSLVDRDEQYF
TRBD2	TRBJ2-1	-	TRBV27	TGTGCCAGTTGCGACAGCGGGAGGGCCCTCTACAATGAGCAGTTCTTC	CASCDSGRALYNEQFF
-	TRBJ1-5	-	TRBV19	TGTGCCAGTAGTATCGCAGGGGGCAATCAGCCCCAGCATTTT	CASSIAGGNQPQHF
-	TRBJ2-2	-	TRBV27	TGTGCCAGCAGTCTTCAGGACGGACTGACGACCGGGGAGCTGTTTTTT	CASSLQDGLTTGELFF
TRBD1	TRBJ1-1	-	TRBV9	TGTGCCAGCAGCGCCAGACAGGGATTTAGCGCTGAAGCTTTCTTT	CASSARQGFSAEAFF
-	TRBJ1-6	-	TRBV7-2	TGTGCCAGCAGCTCCGGGATCCCCCTCCACTTT	CASSSGIPLHF
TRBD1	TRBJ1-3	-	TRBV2	TGTGCCAGCAGTAAAGACAGGGGCACTGGAAACACCATATATTTT	CASSKDRGTGNTIYF
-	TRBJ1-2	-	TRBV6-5	TGTGCCAGCAGTTATATGGGGGGTGATGGCTACACCTTC	CASSYMGGDGYTF
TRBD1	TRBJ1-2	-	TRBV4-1	TGCGCCAGCAGCCAAGATTCGGCAGGGGGCGAGGGCTATGGCTACACCTTC	CASSQDSAGGEGYGYTF
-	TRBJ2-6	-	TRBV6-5	TGTGCCAGCAGTTACTCGGAGGTTTCTGGGGCCAACGTCCTGACTTTC	CASSYSEVSGANVLTF
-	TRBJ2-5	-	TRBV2	TGTGCCAGCAGTGAAGTTGGACACACTTCCCCTTTAAGTACCCAGTACTTC	CASSEVGHTSPLSTQYF
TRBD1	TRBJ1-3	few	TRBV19	TGTGCCAGTAGTTCCCGGGACAGGCCATGGGGAAACACCATATATTTT	CASSSRDRPWGNTIYF
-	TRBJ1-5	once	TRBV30	TGTGCCTGGAGTGGGGGGGTTCATCAGCCCCAGCATTTT	CAWSGGVHQPQHF
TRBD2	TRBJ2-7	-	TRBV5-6	TGTGCCAGCAGCCGACTAGCGGGAGCCTACGAGCAGTACTTC	CASSRLAGAYEQYF
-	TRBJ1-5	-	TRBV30	TGTGCCTGGAGTGTACGGGGAGCCCAGCCCCAGCATTTT	CAWSVRGAQPQHF
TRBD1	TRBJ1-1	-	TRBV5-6	TGTGCCAGCAGCTTGTTAGTTCCGAAAGGGGGCATGAACACTGAAGCTTTCTTT	CASSLLVPKGGMNTEAFF
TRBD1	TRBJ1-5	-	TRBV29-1	TGCAGCGTTGCCGGGACAGGGTCCCTCGATCAGCCCCAGCATTTT	CSVAGTGSLDQPQHF
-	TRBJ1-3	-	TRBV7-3	TGTGCCAGCAGCCCTGTCGGGGGGGACACCATATATTTT	CASSPVGGDTIYF
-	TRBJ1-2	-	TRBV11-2	TGTGCCAGCAGCATTACCGACAGGAACTATGGCTACACCTTC	CASSITDRNYGYTF
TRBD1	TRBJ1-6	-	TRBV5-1	TGCGCCAGCAGCGCTGGGACAGGGTCATCACCCCTCCACTTT	CASSAGTGSSPLHF
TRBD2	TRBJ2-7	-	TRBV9	TGTGCCAGCAGCCCAACTAGCGGGATGGCCTACGAGCAGTACTTC	CASSPTSGMAYEQYF
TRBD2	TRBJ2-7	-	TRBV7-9	TGTGCCAGCAGCTTATTTAGCGGGAGTGGCGAGCAGTACTTC	CASSLFSGSGEQYF
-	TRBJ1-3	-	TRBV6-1	TGTGCCAGCAGTGAGTCGTTCTCTGGAAACACCATATATTTT	CASSESFSGNTIYF
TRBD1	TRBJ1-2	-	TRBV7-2	TGTGCCAGCAGCTTACAGGGGGGCTATGGCTACACCTTC	CASSLQGGYGYTF
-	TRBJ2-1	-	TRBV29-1	TGCAGCGTTGGTAGGGGCTACAATGAGCAGTTCTTC	CSVGRGYNEQFF
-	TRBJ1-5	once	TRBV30	TGTGCCTGGAGTGCGCCAGGGTGGACTCAGCCCCAGCATTTT	CAWSAPGWTQPQHF
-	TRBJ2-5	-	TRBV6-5	TGTGCCAGCAGTTACGGTCGCAGGTCCCAAGAGACCCAGTACTTC	CASSYGRRSQETQYF
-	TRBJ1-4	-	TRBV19	TGTGCCAGTAGTATGACAGGCGGGGGTGAAAAACTGTTTTTT	CASSMTGGGEKLFF
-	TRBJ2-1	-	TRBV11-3	TGTGCCAGCAGCTCCAGGGGGGTCGAATACAATGAGCAGTTCTTC	CASSSRGVEYNEQFF
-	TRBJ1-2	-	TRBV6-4	TGTGCCAGCAGTGACGAGGGCTATGGCTACACCTTC	CASSDEGYGYTF
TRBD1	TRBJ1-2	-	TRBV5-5	TGTGCCAGCAGCCCCGGACAGGCACTCCTTTATGGCTACACCTTC	CASSPGQALLYGYTF
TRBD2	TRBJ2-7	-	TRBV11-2	TGTGCCAGCAGCTTAGCAACTAGCGGGGGGAACTACGAGCAGTACTTC	CASSLATSGGNYEQYF
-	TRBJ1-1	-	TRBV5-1	TGCGCCAGCAGCTCAGGGATTAGGGACACTGAAGCTTTCTTT	CASSSGIRDTEAFF
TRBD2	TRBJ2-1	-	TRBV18	TGTGCCAGCTCACTAAAGCCGACTAGCGGAACCTACAATGAGCAGTTCTTC	CASSLKPTSGTYNEQFF
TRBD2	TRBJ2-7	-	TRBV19	TGTGCCAGTAGTCGGGACTACCAGTACGAGCAGTACTTC	CASSRDYQYEQYF
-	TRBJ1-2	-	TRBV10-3	TGTGCCATCATTGAAAAACAGGGTTTGGGTGGCTACACCTTC	CAIIEKQGLGGYTF
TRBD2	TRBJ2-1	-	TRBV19	TGTGCCAGTAGTAGCGCGGGGGGGGCCTACAATGAGCAGTTCTTC	CASSSAGGAYNEQFF
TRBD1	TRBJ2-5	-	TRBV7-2	TGTGCCAGCAGCTCAACAGGGGTAAAGCAAGAGACCCAGTACTTC	CASSSTGVKQETQYF
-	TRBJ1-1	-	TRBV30	TGTGCCTGGAGTGGGCACCCCAAAATCATGAACACTGAAGCTTTCTTT	CAWSGHPKIMNTEAFF